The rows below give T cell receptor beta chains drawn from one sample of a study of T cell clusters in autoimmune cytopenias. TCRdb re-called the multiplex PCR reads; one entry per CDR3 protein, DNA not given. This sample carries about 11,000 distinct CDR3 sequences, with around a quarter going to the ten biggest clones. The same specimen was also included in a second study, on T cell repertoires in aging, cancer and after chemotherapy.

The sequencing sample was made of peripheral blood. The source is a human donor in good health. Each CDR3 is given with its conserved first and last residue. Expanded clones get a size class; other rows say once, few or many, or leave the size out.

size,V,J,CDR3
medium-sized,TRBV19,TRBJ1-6,CATSQRSSPLHF
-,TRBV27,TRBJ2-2,CASGTGTGISGELFF
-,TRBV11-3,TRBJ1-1,CACMRGPNTEAFF
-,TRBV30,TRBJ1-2,CAWSVSYQGNYGYTF
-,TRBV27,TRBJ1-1,CASSLEGGLSREAFF
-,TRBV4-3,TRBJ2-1,CASSQLGGSSYNEQFF
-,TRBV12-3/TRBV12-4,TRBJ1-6,CASSRGTRQSPLHF
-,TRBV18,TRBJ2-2,CASSPREELFF
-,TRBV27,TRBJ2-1,CASSPSLGDRGNEQFF
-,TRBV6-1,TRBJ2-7,CASSHSYEQYF
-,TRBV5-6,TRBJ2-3,CASSYMTSGVDTQYF
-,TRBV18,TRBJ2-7,CASSPRFGGYEQYF
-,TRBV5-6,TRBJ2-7,CASSLGGGWSYEQYF
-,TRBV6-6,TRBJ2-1,CASSGGEKANEQFF
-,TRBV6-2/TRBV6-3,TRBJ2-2,CASTPAGGVTGELFF
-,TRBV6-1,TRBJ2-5,CASRLGVGETQYF
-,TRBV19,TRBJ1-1,CASSTRLRDATEAFF
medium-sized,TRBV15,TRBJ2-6,CATSSTGAPQSGANVLTF
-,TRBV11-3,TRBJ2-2,CASSRGQGANTGELFF
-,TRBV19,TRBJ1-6,CASSIGAYTGSPLHF
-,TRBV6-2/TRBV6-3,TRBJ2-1,CASSPEPSSYNEQFF
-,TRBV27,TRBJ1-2,CASSPAGTVYGYTF
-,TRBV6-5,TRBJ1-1,CASSYGGEGRGTEAFF
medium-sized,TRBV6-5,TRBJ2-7,CASSYSNRGREQYF
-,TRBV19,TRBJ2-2,CASRRGQGPDGELFF
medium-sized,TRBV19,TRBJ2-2,CASSISRNTGELFF
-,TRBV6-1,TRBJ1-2,CASSYGGEGDGYTF